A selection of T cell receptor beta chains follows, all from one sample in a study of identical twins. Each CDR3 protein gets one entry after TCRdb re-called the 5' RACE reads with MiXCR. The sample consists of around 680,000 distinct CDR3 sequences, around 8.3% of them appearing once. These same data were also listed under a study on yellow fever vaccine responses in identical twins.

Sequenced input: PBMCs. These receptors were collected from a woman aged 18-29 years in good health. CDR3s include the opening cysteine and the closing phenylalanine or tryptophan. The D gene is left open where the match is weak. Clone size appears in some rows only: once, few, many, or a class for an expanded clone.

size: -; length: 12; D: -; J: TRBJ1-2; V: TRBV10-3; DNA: TGTGCCATCAGTGAGTCCGGGGGCGGCTACACCTTC; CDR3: CAISESGGGYTF
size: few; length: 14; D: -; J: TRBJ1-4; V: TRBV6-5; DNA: TGTGCCAGCAGTTCAAGCAGGGAGATCGGAAAACTGTTTTTT; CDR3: CASSSSREIGKLFF
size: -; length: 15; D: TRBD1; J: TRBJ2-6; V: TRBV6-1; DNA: TGTGCCAGCAGATCTACAGGGGCTGGGGCCAACGTCCTGACTTTC; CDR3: CASRSTGAGANVLTF
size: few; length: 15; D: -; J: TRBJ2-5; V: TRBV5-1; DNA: TGCGCCAGCAGCACCTCCTCGGGTTTTCAAGAGACCCAGTACTTC; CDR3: CASSTSSGFQETQYF
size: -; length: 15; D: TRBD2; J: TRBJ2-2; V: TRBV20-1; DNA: TGCAGTGCTAGTCTGAGCGGGGTGAACACCGGGGAGCTGTTTTTT; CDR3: CSASLSGVNTGELFF
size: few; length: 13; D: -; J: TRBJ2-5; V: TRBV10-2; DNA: TGCGCCAGCAGACCAGGGGCGGGGGAGACCCAGTACTTC; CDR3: CASRPGAGETQYF
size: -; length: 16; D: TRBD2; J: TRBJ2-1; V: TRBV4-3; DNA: TGCGCCAGCAGCCGAGGGACTAGCGGAACCAACAATGAGCAGTTCTTC; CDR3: CASSRGTSGTNNEQFF
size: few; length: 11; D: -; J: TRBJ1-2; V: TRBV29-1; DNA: TGCAGCGTTAGAGATGGGAATGGCTACACCTTC; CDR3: CSVRDGNGYTF
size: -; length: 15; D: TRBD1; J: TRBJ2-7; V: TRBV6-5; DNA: TGTGCCAGCAGTTATTCGGGACAGGGGTTCTACGAGCAGTACTTC; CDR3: CASSYSGQGFYEQYF
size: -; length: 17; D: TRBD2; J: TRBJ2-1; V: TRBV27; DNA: TGTGCCAGCAGTGCCTACAATAGCGGGAGGGGTTACAATGAGCAGTTCTTC; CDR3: CASSAYNSGRGYNEQFF
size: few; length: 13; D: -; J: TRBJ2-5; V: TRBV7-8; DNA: TGTGCCAGCAGCTACACGTCCGTAGGGACCCAGTACTTC; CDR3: CASSYTSVGTQYF
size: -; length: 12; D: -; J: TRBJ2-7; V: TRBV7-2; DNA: TGTGCCACCCGGGACAAGTCCTACGAGCAGTACTTC; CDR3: CATRDKSYEQYF
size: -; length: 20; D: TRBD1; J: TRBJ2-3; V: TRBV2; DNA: TGTGCCATCTATACTGAGCCTACCCGGGACAGGGGATCGCGCACAGATACGCAGTATTTT; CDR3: CAIYTEPTRDRGSRTDTQYF
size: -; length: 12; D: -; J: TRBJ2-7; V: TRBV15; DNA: TGTGCCACCGCCGGCGGATCCTACGAGCAGTACTTC; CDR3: CATAGGSYEQYF
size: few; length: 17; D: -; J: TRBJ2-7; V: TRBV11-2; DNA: TGTGCCAGCAGCTTAGATCTATCGACATTTTTCTCCTACGAGCAGTACTTC; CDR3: CASSLDLSTFFSYEQYF
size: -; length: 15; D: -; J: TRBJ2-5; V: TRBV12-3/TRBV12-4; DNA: TGTGCCAGCAGTTTAGTAGAAAGCACCCAAGAGACCCAGTACTTC; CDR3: CASSLVESTQETQYF
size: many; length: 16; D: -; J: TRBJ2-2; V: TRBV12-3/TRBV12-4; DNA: TGTGCCAGCAGTTTTCAGACAGGCCCGAACACCGGGGAGCTGTTTTTT; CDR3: CASSFQTGPNTGELFF
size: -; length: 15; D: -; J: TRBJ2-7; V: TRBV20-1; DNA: TGCAGTGCTAGAGATACCTCTAAATTGACCTACGAGCAGTACTTC; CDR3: CSARDTSKLTYEQYF
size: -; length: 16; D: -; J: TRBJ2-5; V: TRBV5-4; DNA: TGTGCCAGCAGCTCTGTACGTAGGGGGGATCAAGAGACCCAGTACTTC; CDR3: CASSSVRRGDQETQYF
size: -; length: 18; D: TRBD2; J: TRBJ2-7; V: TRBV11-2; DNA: TGTGCCAGCAGCTTATTAGCGGGAGGAAGGTTGAGTAGGTACGAGCAGTACTTC; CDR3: CASSLLAGGRLSRYEQYF
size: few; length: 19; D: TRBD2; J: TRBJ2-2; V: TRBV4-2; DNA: TGTGCCAGCAGCCAAGATTGGGGACTAGCGGGAGGGATCACCGGGGAGCTGTTTTTT; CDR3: CASSQDWGLAGGITGELFF
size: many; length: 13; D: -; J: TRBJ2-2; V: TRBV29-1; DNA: TGCAGCGCGATGGACTTTAACACCGGGGAGCTGTTTTTT; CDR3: CSAMDFNTGELFF
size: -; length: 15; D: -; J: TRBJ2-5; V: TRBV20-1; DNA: TGCAGTGCTAGAGATCCTGCCAACCCCCCAGAGACCCAGTACTTC; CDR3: CSARDPANPPETQYF
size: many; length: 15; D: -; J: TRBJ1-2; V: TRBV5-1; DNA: TGCGCCAGCAGCTTGGGACCGACCCCAGTCGATGGCTACACCTTC; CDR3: CASSLGPTPVDGYTF
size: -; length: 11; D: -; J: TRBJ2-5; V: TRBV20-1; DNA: TGCAGTGGTGGCGGTGTAGAGACCCAGTACTTC; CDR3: CSGGGVETQYF
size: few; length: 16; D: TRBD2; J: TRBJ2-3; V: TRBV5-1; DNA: TGCGCCAGCAGCTTGGGAGGACTAGCGGGAGGCGATACGCAGTATTTT; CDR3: CASSLGGLAGGDTQYF
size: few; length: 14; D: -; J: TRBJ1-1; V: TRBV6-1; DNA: TGTGCCAGCAGTGCCCCGGGGGGCAACACTGAAGCTTTCTTT; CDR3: CASSAPGGNTEAFF
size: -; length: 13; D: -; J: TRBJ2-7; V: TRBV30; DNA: TGTGCCTGGAGCTCTGGACAGACCTACGAGCAGTACTTC; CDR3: CAWSSGQTYEQYF
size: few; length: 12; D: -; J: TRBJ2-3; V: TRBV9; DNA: TGTGCCAGCCACGGGAACACAGATACGCAGTATTTT; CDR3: CASHGNTDTQYF
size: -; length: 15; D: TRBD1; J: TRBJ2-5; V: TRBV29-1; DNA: TGCAGCGTTGAGGAACCGGGACAGGGCTTAATCCCCCAGTACTTC; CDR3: CSVEEPGQGLIPQYF
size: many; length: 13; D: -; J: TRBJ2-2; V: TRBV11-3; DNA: TGTGCCAGCAGTTTAATCAGCACCGGGGAGCTGTTTTTT; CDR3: CASSLISTGELFF
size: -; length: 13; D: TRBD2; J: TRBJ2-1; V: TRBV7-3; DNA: TGTGCCAGCAGCATCACTAGCGAGGCTGAGCAGTTCTTC; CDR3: CASSITSEAEQFF
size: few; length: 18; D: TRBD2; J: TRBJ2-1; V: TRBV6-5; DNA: TGTGCCAGCAGTTACTCGAGGACTAGCGGGGAAAATTACAATGAGCAGTTCTTC; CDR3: CASSYSRTSGENYNEQFF
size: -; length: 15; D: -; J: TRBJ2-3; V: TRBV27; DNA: TGTGCCAGCAATTCAGGGGGAGGGCCGGGAGATACGCAGTATTTT; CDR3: CASNSGGGPGDTQYF
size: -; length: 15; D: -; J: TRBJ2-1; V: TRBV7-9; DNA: TGTGCCAGCAGCTTAGCGGGACTTAACGCCAATGAGCAGTTCTTC; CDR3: CASSLAGLNANEQFF
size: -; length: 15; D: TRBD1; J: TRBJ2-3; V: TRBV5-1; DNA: TGCGCCAGCAGGGGACAGGGGGCCTTCACAGATACGCAGTATTTT; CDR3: CASRGQGAFTDTQYF
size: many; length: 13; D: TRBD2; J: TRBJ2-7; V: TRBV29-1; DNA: TGCAGCGTTCTCACTAGCGGGTACTACGAGCAGTACTTC; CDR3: CSVLTSGYYEQYF
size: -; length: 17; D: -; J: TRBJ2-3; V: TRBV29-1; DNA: TGCAGCGTTTCAGTAGTCAAGGGGAACAGGATCACAGATACGCAGTATTTT; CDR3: CSVSVVKGNRITDTQYF
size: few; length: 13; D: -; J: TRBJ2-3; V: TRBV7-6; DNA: TGTGCCAGCAGCGGGGCAGGGGGGGATACGCAGTATTTT; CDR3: CASSGAGGDTQYF
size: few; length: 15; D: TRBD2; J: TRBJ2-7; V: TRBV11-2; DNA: TGTGCCAGCAGCCCGCGGGGGACTAGCGTCTACGAGCAGTACTTC; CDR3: CASSPRGTSVYEQYF
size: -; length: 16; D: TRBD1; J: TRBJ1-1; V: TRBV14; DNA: TGTGCCAGCAGCCGTGGGAGTTGGACAGGGAACACTGAAGCTTTCTTT; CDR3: CASSRGSWTGNTEAFF
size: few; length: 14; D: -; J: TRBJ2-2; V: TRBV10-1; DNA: TGCGCCAGCAGTGAGTCCACAGGGTCCGGGGAGCTGTTTTTT; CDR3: CASSESTGSGELFF
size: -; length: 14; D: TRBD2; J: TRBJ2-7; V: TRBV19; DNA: TGTGCCAGGGACTGTGGACTAGCGGGCAACGAGCAGTACTTC; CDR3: CARDCGLAGNEQYF
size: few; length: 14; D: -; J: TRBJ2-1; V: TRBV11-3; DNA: TGTGCCAGCAGTTTAGGGGGGGCGCAAACTGAGCAGTTCTTC; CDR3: CASSLGGAQTEQFF
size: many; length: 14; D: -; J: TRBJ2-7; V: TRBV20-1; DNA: TGCAGTGCTAGGGTGGGGGGCGAGTTTCGCGAGCAGTACTTC; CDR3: CSARVGGEFREQYF
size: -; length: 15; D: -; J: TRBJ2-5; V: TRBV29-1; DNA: TGCAGCGTTGAATTTGGAGAGGGGACCGAAGAGACCCAGTACTTC; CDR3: CSVEFGEGTEETQYF
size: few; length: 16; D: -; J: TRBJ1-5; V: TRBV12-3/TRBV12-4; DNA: TGTGCCAGCAGCCCACTGCCAGGGCAGGGCAATCAGCCCCAGCATTTT; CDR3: CASSPLPGQGNQPQHF
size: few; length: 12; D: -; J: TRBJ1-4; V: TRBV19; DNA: TGTGCCAGTAGACGGATTAATGAAAAACTGTTTTTT; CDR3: CASRRINEKLFF
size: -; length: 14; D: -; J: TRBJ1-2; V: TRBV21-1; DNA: TGTGCCAGCAGCAAATACTGGGAGGTCTATGGCTACACCTTC; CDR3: CASSKYWEVYGYTF
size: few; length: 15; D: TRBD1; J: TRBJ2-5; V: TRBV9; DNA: TGTGCCAGCAGCGTCTGGGGACAGCCTCAAGAGACCCAGTACTTC; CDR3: CASSVWGQPQETQYF
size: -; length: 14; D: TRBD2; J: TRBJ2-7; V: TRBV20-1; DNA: TGCAGTGCTAGAGTGTCTAGCGGGAGAAACGAGCAGTACTTC; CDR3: CSARVSSGRNEQYF
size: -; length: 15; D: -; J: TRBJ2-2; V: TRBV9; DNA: TGTGCCAGCAGCGTAGTCCAGGGAGTGACCGGGGAGCTGTTTTTT; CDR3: CASSVVQGVTGELFF
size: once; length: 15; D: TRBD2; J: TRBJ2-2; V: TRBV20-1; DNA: TGCAGTGCTAGCCTAGCGGGGGGGCCGTCCGGGGAGCTGTTTTTT; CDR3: CSASLAGGPSGELFF
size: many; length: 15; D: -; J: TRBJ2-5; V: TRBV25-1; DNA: TGTGCCAGCAGTGAAAGTACAGTTATCCAAGAGACCCAGTACTTC; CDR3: CASSESTVIQETQYF
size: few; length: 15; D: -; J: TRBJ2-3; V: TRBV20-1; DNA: TGCAGTGCTAGTGGGCTCGCCCTTAGCACAGATACGCAGTATTTT; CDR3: CSASGLALSTDTQYF
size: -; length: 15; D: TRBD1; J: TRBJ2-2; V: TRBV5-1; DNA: TGCGCCAGCAGCTCGCTCACTGGACAGGCCGGGGAGCTGTTTTTT; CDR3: CASSSLTGQAGELFF
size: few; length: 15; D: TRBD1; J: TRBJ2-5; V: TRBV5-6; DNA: TGTGCCAGCAGCTTGTTATCGACAGGGGCAGAGACCCAGTACTTC; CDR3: CASSLLSTGAETQYF
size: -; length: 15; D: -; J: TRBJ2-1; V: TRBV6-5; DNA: TGTGCCAGCAGTACTGGGGGACAATCCTACAATGAGCAGTTCTTC; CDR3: CASSTGGQSYNEQFF
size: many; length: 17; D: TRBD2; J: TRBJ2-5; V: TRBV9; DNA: TGTGCCAGCAGCGTGGGACTAGCGGGGGGAAGGCAAGAGACCCAGTACTTC; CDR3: CASSVGLAGGRQETQYF
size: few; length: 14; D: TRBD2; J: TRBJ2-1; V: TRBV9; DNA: TGTGCCAGCACAAGTACCAGCGGGAAGAATGAGCAGTTCTTC; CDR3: CASTSTSGKNEQFF